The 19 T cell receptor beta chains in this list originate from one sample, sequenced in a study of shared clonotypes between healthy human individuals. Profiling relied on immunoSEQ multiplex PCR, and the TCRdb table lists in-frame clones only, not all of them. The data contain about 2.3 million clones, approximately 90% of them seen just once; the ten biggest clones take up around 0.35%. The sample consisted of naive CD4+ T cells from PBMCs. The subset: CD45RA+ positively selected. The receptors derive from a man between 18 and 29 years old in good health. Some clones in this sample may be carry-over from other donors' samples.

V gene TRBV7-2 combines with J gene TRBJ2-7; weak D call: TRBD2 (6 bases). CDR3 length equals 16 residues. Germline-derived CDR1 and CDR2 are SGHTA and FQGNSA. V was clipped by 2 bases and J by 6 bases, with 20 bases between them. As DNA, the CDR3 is TGTGCCAGCAGCTTATCGGCCCGGGGGACCGATGGCGAGCAGTACTTC. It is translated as CASSLSARGTDGEQYF. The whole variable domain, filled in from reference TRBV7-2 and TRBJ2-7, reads GAGVSQSPSNKVTEKGKDVELRCDPISGHTALYWYRQSLGQGLEFLIYFQGNSAPDKSGLPSDRFSAERTGGSVSTLTIQRTQQEDSAVYLCASSLSARGTDGEQYFGPGTRLTVT.

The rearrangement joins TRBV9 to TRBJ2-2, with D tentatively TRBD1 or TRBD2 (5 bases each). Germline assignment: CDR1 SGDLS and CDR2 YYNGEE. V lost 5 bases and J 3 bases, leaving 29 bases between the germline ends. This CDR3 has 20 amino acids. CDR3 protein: CASRYKRDGIRPEDTGELFF. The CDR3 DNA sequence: TGTGCCAGCAGATACAAACGGGACGGGATAAGGCCAGAGGACACCGGGGAGCTGTTTTTT. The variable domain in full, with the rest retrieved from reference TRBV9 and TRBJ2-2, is DSGVTQTPKHLITATGQRVTLRCSPRSGDLSVYWYQQSLDQGLQFLIQYYNGEERAKGNILERFSAQQFPDLHSELNLSSLELGDSALYFCASRYKRDGIRPEDTGELFFGEGSRLTVL.

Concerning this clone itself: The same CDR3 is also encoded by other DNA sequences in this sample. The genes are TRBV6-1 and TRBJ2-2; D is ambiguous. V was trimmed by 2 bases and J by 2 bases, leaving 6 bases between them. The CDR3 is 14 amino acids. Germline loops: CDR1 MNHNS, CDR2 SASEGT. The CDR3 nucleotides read TGTGCCAGCAGTGAACAACCAAACACCGGGGAGCTGTTTTTT. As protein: CASSEQPNTGELFF.

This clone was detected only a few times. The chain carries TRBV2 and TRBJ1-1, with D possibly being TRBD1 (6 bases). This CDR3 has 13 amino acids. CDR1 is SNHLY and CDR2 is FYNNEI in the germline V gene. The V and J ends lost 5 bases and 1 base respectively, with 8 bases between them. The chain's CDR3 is CASSSTGNTEAFF. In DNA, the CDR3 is TGTGCCAGCAGTTCGACAGGGAACACTGAAGCTTTCTTT.

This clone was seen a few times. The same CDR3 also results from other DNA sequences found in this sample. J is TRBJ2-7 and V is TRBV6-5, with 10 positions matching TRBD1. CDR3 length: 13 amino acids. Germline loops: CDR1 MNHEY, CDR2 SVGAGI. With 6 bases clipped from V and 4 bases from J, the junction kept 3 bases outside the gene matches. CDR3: CASRRDRGYEQYF. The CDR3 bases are TGTGCCAGCAGGAGGGACAGGGGATACGAGCAGTACTTC.

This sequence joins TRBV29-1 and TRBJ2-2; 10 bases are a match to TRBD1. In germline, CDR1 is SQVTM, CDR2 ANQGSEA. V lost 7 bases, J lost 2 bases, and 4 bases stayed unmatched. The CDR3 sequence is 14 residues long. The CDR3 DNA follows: TGCAGCGCCCGGGACAGGGGAAACACCGGGGAGCTGTTTTTT. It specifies CSARDRGNTGELFF.

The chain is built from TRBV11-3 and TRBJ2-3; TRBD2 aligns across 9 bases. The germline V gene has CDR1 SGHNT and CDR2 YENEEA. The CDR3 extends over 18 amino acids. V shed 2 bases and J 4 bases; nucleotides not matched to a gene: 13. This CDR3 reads CASSLNDGGRAVADTQYF. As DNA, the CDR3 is TGTGCCAGCAGCTTAAATGATGGCGGGAGGGCCGTCGCAGATACGCAGTATTTT. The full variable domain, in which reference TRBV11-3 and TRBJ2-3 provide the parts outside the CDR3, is EAGVVQSPRYKIIEKKQPVAFWCNPISGHNTLYWYLQNLGQGPELLIRYENEEAVDDSQLPKDRFSAERLKGVDSTLKIQPAELGDSAVYLCASSLNDGGRAVADTQYFGPGTRLTVL.

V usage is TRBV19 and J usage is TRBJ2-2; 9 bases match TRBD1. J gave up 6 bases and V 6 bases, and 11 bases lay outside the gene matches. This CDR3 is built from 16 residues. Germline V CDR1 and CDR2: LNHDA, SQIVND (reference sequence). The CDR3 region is CASRLGQGITAGELFF. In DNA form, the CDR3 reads TGTGCCAGTAGACTTGGACAGGGGATTACAGCCGGGGAGCTGTTTTTT.

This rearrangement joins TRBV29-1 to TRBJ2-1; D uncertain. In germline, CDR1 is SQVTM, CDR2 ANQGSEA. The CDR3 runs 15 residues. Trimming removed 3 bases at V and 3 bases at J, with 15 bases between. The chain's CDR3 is CSVDRAGTLYNEQFF. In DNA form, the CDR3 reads TGCAGCGTTGATCGTGCAGGAACCCTCTACAATGAGCAGTTCTTC.

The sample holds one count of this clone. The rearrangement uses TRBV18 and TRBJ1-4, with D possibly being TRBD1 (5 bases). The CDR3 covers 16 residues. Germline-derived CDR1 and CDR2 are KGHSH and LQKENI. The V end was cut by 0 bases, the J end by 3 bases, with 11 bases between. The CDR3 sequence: CASSPPGRGSNEKLFF. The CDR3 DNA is TGTGCCAGCTCACCACCAGGGCGGGGGTCTAATGAAAAACTGTTTTTT.

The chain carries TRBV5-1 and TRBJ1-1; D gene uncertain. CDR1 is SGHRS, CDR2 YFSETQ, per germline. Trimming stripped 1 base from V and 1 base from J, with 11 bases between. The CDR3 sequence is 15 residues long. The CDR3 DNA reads TGCGCCAGCAGCTTGACGGCAGGTGGGAACACTGAAGCTTTCTTT. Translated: CASSLTAGGNTEAFF.

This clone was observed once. The CDR3 is CAWSVTLFYGYTF. The DNA for the CDR3 is TGTGCCTGGAGCGTGACCCTGTTCTATGGCTACACCTTC. The chain is built from TRBV30 and TRBJ1-2; D is uncertain. Germline values: CDR1 GTSNPN, CDR2 SVGIG (reference sequence). V was shortened by 3 bases and J by 4 bases, with 12 bases between the two germline ends. The CDR3 consists of 13 residues.

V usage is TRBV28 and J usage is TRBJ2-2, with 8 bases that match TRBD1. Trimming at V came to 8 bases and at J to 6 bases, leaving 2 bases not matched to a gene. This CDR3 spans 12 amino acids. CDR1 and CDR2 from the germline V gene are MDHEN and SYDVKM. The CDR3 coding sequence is TGTGCCAGCGGGACAGGAGCCGGGGAGCTGTTTTTT. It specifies CASGTGAGELFF.

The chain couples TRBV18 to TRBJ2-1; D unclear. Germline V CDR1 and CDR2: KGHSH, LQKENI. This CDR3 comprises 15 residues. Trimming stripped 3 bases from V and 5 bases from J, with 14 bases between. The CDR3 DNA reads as TGTGCCAGCTCACCCTTCAGCCGCAGTGACAATGAGCAGTTCTTC. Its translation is CASSPFSRSDNEQFF.

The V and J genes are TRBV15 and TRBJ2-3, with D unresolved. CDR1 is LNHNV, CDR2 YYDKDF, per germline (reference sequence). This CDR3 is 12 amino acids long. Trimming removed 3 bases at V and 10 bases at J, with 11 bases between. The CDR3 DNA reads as TGTGCCACCAGCAGCGGGCTCCTTCCGCAGTATTTT. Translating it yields CATSSGLLPQYF.

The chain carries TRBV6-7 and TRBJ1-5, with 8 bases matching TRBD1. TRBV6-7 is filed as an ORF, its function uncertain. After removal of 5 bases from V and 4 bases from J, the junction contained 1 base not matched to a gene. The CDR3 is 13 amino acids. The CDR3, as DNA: TGTGCCAGCAGTCGGGACAGGAATCAGCCCCAGCATTTT. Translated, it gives CASSRDRNQPQHF.

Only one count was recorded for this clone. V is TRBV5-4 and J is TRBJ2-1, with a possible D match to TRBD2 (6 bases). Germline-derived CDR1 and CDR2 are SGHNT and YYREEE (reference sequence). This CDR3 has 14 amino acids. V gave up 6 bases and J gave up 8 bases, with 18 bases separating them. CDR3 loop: CASTTEGYIDEQFF. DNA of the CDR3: TGTGCCAGCACCACGGAGGGCTATATCGATGAGCAGTTCTTC.

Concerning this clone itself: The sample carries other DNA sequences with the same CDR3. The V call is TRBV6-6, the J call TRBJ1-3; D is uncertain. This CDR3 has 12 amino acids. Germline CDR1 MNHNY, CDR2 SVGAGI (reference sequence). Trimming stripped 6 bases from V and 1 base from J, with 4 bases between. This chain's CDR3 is CASSGSGNTIYF. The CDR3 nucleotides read TGTGCCAGCAGCGGGTCTGGAAACACCATATATTTT.

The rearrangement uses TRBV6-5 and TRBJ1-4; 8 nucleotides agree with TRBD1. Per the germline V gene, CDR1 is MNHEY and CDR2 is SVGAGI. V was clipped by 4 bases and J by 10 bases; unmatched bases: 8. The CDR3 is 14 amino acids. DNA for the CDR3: TGTGCCAGCAGTTCAGGGACAGGCCTAAGAAAACTGTTTTTT. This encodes CASSSGTGLRKLFF.